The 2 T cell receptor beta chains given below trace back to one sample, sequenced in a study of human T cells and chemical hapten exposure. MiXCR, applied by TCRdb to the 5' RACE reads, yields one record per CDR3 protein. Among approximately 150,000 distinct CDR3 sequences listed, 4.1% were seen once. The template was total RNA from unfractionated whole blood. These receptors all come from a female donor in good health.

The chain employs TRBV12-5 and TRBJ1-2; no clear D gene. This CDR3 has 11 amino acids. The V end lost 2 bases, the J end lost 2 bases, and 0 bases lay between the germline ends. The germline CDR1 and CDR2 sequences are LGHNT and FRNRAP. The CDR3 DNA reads TGTGCTAGTGGTTTGAACTATGGCTACACCTTC. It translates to CASGLNYGYTF. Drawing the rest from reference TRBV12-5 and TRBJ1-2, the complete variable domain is DARVTQTPRHKVTEMGQEVTMRCQPILGHNTVFWYRQTMMQGLELLAYFRNRAPLDDSGMPKDRFSAEMPDATLATLKIQPSEPRDSAVYFCASGLNYGYTFGSGTRLTVV.

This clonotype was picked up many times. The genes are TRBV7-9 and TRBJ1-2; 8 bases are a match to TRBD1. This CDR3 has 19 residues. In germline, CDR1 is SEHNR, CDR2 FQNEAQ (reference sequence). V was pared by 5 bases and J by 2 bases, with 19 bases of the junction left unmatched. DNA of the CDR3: TGTGCCAGCAGCGCACAAATTGGAACCCCGGGACAGGTGAACTATGGCTACACCTTC. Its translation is CASSAQIGTPGQVNYGYTF.